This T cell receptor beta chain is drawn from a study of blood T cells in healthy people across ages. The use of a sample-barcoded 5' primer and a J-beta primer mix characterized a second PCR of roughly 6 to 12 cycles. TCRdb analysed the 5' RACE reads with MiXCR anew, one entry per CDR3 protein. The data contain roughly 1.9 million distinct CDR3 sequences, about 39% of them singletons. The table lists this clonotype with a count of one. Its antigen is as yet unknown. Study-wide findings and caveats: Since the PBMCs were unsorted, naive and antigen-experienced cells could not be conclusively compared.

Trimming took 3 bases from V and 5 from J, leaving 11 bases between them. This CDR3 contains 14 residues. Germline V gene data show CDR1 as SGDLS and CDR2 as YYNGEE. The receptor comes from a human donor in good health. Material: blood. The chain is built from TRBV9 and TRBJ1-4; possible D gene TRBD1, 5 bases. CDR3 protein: CASSERRGNEKLFF. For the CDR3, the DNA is TGTGCCAGCAGCGAGAGGAGGGGCAATGAAAAACTGTTTTTT.